These 8 T cell receptor beta chains were sequenced from one sample in a study of blood T cell repertoires in COVID-19. TCRdb keeps only in-frame clones here, not all; method: immunoSEQ multiplex PCR. The table shows about 150,000 clones, with approximately 83% occurring only once. Sequenced material: peripheral blood. These receptors all come from a woman aged 60-75 years with acute or convalescent COVID-19.

The chain is built from TRBV6-5 and TRBJ1-2; 8 positions agree with TRBD1. Unmatched junction bases numbered 9, after V lost 6 bases and J lost 3 bases. This CDR3 contains 15 residues. Germline CDR1 MNHEY, CDR2 SVGAGI. The CDR3 DNA sequence: TGTGCCAGCAGCGCCTCCGGGACAGGAGACTATGGCTACACCTTC. It codes for CASSASGTGDYGYTF.

This CDR3 is CASSGRGRGNEQFF. The CDR3 nucleotides are TGTGCCAGCAGTGGCAGGGGGCGCGGAAATGAGCAGTTCTTC. This chain joins TRBV6-6 and TRBJ2-1; 8 bases agree with TRBD1. The CDR3 has 14 residues. V shed 5 bases and J 7 bases; nucleotides not matched to a gene: 7. The germline V gene encodes CDR1 MNHNY and CDR2 SVGAGI (reference sequence).

This chain links TRBV7-6 with TRBJ2-1; a possible D gene is TRBD1 (6 bases). Germline values: CDR1 SGHVS, CDR2 FNYEAQ. The CDR3 contains 16 residues. Trimming pared 2 bases from V and 3 bases from J, leaving 14 bases between. The chain's CDR3 is CASSLKGTPNYNEQFF. CDR3 DNA: TGTGCCAGCAGCTTAAAAGGGACACCGAACTACAATGAGCAGTTCTTC. Combining the CDR3 with reference TRBV7-6 and TRBJ2-1 gives the whole variable domain GAGVSQSPRYKVTKRGQDVALRCDPISGHVSLYWYRQALGQGPEFLTYFNYEAQQDKSGLPNDRFSAERPEGSISTLTIQRTEQRDSAMYRCASSLKGTPNYNEQFFGPGTRLTVL.

The rearrangement links TRBV30 to TRBJ1-4, with D tentatively TRBD1 (5 bases). This CDR3 comprises 16 residues. Germline values: CDR1 GTSNPN, CDR2 SVGIG (reference sequence). The V end was cut by 6 bases, the J end by 0 bases, with 17 bases between. The CDR3 region is CACSPRWGSTNEKLFF. CDR3 nucleotide sequence: TGTGCCTGCTCCCCCCGATGGGGCTCAACTAATGAAAAACTGTTTTTT.

This chain links TRBV5-1 with TRBJ1-4; TRBD1 is a possible D gene (6 bases). Between the trimmed V and J ends, which lost 4 bases and 5 bases, there was a span of 12 bases. The CDR3 runs to 14 residues. Germline V gene lookup returns CDR1 SGHRS and CDR2 YFSETQ. The CDR3 DNA reads as TGCGCCAGCAGCCCTACAGGGCCGAATGAAAAACTGTTTTTT. This encodes CASSPTGPNEKLFF.

The rearrangement uses TRBV3-1 (or the pseudogene TRBV3-2) and TRBJ1-1; D may be TRBD1 (6 bases). The CDR3 spans 13 residues. V was shortened by 4 bases and J by 6 bases, with 12 bases between the two germline ends. Germline CDR1 is LGHDT and CDR2 is YNNKEL (reference sequence). CDR3 nucleotides: TGTGCCAGCAGCCCCCAGACAGGTTCTGAAGCTTTCTTT. Protein sequence: CASSPQTGSEAFF.

This chain connects TRBV5-1 to TRBJ1-2, with a possible D match to TRBD1 (6 bases). Germline V lookup: CDR1 SGHRS, CDR2 YFSETQ. The CDR3 extends over 15 amino acids. The ends were cut back, 5 bases at V and 2 bases at J, with 16 bases in the middle. The CDR3 region is CASRARTGSNYGYTF. The CDR3 DNA is TGCGCCAGCAGAGCCCGTACAGGGTCAAACTATGGCTACACCTTC.

The chain uses TRBV6-5 and TRBJ1-5, with D possibly matching TRBD1 (6 bases). From germline, CDR1 is MNHEY and CDR2 SVGAGI. V lost 6 bases, J lost 7 bases, and 13 bases lay in between. The length of the CDR3 is 13 residues. CDR3 bases: TGTGCCAGCAGCGTTGGGAGGGGGCAGCCCCAGCATTTT. Its protein is CASSVGRGQPQHF.